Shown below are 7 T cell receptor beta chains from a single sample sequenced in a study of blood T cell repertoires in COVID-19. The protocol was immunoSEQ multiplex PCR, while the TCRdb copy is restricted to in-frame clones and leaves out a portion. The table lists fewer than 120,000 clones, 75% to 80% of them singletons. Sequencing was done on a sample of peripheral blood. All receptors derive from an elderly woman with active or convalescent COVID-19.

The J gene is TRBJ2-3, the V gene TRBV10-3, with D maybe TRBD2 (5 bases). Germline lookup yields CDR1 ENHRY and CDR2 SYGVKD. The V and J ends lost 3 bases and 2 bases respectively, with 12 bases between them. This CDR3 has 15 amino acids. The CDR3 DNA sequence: TGTGCCATCAGTGAATCTAGCACGGTCACAGATACGCAGTATTTT. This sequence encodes CAISESSTVTDTQYF.

CDR3 residues: CASSTLANSGYTF. For the CDR3, the DNA is TGTGCCAGCAGTACCTTGGCGAACAGTGGCTACACCTTC. This sequence joins TRBV6-5 and TRBJ1-2; no firm D call. Germline assignment: CDR1 MNHEY and CDR2 SVGAGI. The V gene lost 5 bases and the J gene lost 7 bases, with 14 bases spanning the gap. This CDR3 has 13 residues.

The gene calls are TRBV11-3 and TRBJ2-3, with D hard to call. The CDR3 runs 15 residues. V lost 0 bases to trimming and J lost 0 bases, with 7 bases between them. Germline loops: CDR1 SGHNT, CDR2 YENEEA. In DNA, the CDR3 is TGTGCCAGCAGCTTAGATGGCCAGAGCACAGATACGCAGTATTTT. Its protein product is CASSLDGQSTDTQYF.

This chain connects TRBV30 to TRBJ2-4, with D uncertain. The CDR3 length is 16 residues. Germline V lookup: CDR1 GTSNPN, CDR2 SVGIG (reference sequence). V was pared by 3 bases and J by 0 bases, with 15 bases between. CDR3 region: CAWRGGPGLAKNIQYF. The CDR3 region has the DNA TGTGCCTGGAGGGGTGGTCCAGGTCTAGCCAAAAACATTCAGTACTTC.

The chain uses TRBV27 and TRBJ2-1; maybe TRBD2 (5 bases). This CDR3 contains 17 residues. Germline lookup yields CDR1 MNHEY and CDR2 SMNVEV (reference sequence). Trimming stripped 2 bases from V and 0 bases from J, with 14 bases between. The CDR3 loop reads CASSLPSLAASYNEQFF. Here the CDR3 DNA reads TGTGCCAGCAGTTTACCTTCCCTAGCAGCCTCCTACAATGAGCAGTTCTTC.

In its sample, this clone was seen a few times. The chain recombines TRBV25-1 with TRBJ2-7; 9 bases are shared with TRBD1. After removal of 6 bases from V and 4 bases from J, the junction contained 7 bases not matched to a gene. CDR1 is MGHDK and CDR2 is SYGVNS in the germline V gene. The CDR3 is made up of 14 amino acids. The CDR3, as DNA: TGTGCCAGCAGCGGGACAGGGTCTTGGTACGAGCAGTACTTC. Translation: CASSGTGSWYEQYF.

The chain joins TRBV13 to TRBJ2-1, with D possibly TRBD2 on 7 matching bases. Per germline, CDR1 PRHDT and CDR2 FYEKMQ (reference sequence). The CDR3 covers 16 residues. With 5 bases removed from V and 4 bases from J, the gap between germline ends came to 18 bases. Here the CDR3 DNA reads TGTGCCAGCAGCCCCCTTTGGGGGGGCAAGTACAATGAGCAGTTCTTC. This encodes CASSPLWGGKYNEQFF.